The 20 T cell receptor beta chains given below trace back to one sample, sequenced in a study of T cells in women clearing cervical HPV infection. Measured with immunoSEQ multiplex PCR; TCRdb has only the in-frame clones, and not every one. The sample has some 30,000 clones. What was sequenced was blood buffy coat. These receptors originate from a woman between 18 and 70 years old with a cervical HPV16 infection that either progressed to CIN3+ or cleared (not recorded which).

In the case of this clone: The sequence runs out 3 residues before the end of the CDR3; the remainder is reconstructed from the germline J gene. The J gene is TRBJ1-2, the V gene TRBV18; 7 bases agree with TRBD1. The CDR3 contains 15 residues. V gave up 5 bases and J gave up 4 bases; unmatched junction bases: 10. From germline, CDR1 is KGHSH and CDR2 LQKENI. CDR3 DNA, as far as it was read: TGTGCCAGCTCAAAGGAGACAGGGTACGGCTATGGC. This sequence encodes CASSKETGYGYG. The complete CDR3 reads CASSKETGYGYGYTF.

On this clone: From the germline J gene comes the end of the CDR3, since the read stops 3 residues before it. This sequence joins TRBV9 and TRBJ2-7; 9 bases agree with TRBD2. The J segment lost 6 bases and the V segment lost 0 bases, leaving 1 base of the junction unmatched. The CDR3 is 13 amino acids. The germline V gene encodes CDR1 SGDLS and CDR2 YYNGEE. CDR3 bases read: TGTGCCAGCAGCGTAGATAGCGGGGGCGAG. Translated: CASSVDSGGE. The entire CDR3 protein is CASSVDSGGEQYF. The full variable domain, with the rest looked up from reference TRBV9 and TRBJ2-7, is DSGVTQTPKHLITATGQRVTLRCSPRSGDLSVYWYQQSLDQGLQFLIQYYNGEERAKGNILERFSAQQFPDLHSELNLSSLELGDSALYFCASSVDSGGEQYFGPGTRLTVT.

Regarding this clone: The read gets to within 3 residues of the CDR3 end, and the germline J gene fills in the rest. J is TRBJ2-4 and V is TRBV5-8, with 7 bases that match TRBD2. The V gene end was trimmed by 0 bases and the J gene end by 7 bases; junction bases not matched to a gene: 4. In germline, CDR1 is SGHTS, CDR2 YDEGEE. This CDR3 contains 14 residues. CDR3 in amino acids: CASSLGAGWNIQYF. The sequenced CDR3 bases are TGTGCCAGCAGCTTGGGAGCGGGGTGGAACATT.

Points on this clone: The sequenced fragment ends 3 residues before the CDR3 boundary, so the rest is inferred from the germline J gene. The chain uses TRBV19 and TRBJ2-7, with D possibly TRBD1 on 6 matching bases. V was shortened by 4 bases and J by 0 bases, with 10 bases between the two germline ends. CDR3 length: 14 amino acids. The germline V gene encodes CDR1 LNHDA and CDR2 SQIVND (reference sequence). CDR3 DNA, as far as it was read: TGTGCCAGTAGTAAGGTGGGGGCCTCCTACGAG. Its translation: CASSKVGASYE. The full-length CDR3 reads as CASSKVGASYEQYF.

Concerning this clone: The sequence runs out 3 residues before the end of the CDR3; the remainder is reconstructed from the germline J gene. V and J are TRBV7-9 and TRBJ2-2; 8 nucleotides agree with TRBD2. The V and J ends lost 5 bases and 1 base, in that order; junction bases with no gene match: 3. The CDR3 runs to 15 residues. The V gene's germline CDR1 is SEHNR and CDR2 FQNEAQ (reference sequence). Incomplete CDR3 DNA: TGTGCCAGCAGCCGGACTAGCAGGAACACCGGGGAG. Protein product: CASSRTSRNTGE. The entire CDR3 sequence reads CASSRTSRNTGELFF.

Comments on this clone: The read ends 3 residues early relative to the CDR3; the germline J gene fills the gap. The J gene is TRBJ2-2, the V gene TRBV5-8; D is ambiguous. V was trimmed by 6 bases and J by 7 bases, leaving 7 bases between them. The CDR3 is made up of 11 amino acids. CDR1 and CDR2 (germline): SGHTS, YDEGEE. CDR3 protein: CASTTHGELFF. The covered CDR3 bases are TGTGCCAGCACCACACACGGGGAG.

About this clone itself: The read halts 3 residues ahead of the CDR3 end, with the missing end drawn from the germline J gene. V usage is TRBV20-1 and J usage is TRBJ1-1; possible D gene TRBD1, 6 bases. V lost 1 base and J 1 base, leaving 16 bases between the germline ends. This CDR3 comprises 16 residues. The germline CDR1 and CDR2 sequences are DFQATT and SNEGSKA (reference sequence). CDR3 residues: CSARGRGGAWNTEAFF. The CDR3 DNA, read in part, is TGCAGTGCTAGAGGTCGGGGGGGGGCTTGGAACACTGAA.

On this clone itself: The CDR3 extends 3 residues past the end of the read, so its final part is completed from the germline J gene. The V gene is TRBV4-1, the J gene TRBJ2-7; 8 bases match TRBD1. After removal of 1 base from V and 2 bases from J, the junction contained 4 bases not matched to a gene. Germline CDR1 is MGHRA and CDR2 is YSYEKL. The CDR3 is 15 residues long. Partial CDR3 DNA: TGCGCCAGCAGCCAAGGGACAGGGAGTCCCTACGAG. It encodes CASSQGTGSPYE. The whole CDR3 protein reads CASSQGTGSPYEQYF.

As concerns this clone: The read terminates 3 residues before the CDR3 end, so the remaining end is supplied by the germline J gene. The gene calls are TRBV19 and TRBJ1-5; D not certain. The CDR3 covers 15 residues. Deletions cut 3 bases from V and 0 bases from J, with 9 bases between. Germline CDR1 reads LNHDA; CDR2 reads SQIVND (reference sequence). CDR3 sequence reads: CASSMAAYSNQPQHF. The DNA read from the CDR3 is TGTGCCAGTAGTATGGCGGCTTATAGCAATCAGCCC. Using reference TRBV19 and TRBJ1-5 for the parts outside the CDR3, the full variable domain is DGGITQSPKYLFRKEGQNVTLSCEQNLNHDAMYWYRQDPGQGLRLIYYSQIVNDFQKGDIAEGYSVSREKKESFPLTVTSAQKNPTAFYLCASSMAAYSNQPQHFGDGTRLSIL.

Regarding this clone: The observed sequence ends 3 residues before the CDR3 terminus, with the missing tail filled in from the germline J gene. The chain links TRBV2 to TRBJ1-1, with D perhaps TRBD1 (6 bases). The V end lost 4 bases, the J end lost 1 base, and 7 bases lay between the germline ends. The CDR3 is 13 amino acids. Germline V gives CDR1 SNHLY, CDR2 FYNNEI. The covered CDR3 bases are TGTGCCAGCAGTGCGGACAGGAACACTGAA. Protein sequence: CASSADRNTE. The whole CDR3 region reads CASSADRNTEAFF.

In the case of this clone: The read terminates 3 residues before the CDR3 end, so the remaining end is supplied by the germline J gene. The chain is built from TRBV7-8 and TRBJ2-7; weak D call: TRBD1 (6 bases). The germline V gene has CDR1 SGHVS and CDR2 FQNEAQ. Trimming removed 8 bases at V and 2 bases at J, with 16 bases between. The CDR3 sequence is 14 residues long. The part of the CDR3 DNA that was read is TGTGCCAGCCTTGGGGTAGGGGGAACCTACGAG. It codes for CASLGVGGTYE. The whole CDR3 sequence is CASLGVGGTYEQYF. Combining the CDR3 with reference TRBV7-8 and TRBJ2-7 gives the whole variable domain GAGVSQSPRYKVAKRGQDVALRCDPISGHVSLFWYQQALGQGPEFLTYFQNEAQLDKSGLPSDRFFAERPEGSVSTLKIQRTQQEDSAVYLCASLGVGGTYEQYFGPGTRLTVT.

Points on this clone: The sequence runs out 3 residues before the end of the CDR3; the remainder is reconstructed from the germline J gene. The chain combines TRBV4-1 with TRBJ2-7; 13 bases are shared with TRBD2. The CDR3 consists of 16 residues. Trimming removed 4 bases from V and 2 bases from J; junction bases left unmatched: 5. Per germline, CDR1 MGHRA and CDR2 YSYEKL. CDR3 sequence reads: CASSPTSGRAAYEQYF. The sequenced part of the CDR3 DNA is TGCGCCAGCAGCCCAACTAGCGGGAGGGCCGCCTACGAG.

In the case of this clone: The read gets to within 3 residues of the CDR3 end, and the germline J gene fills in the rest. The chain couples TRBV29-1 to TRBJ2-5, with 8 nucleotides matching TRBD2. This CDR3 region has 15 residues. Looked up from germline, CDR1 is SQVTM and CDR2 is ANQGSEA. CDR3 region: CSVGRGGVLADTQYF. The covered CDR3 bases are TGCAGCGTCGGCCGGGGGGGAGTTCTCGCAGATACC.

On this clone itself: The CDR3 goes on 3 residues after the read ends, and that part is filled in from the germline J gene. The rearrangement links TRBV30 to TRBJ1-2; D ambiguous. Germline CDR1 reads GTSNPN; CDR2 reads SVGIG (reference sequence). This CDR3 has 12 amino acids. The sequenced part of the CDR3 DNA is TGTGCCTGGAGTCCAGACACCTACGAC. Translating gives CAWSPDTYD. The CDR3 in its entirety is CAWSPDTYDYTF.

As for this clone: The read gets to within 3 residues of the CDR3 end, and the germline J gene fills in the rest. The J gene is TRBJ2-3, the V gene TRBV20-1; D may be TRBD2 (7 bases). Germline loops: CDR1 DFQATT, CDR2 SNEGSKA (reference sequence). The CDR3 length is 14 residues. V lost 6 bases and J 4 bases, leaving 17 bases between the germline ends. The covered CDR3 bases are TGCAGTGCACTTAAAGGGGGGGCCGCAGATACG. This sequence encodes CSALKGGAADT. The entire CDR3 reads CSALKGGAADTQYF.

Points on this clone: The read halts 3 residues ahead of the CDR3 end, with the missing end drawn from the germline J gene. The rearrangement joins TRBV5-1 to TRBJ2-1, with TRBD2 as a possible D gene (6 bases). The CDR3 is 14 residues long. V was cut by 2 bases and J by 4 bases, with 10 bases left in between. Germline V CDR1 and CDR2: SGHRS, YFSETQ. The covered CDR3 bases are TGCGCCAGCAGCTTAAGGCGGGAATACAATGAG. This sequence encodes CASSLRREYNE. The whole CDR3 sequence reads CASSLRREYNEQFF.

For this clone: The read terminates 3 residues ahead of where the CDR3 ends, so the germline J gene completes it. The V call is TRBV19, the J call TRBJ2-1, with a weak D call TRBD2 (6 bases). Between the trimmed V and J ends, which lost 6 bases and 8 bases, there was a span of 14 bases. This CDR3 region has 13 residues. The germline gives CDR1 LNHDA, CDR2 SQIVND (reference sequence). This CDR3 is CASRIRGSDEQFF. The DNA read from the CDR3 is TGTGCCAGTAGGATACGGGGGAGCGATGAG.

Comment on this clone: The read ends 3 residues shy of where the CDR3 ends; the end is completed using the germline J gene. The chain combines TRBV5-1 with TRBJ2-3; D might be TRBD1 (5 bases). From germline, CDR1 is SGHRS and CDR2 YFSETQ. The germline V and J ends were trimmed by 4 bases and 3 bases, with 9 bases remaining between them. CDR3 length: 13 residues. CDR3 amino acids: CASSTRVTDTQYF. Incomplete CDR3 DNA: TGCGCCAGCAGCACCAGGGTAACAGATACG.

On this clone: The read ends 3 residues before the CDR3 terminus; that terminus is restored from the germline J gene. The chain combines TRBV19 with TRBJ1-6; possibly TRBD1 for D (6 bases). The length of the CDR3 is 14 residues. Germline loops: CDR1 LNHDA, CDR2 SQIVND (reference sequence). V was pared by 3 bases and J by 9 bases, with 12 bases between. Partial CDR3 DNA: TGTGCCAGTAGTATGGGGGCTGGGGGTTCACCC. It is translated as CASSMGAGGSP. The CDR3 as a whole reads CASSMGAGGSPLHF.

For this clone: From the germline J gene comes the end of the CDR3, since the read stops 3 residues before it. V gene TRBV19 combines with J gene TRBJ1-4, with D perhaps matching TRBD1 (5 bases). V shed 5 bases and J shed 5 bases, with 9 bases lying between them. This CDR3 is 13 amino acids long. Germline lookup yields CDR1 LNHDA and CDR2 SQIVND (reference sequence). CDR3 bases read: TGTGCCAGTAGTCTGACAGCGAATGAAAAA. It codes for CASSLTANEK. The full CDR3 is CASSLTANEKLFF.